Following are 26 T cell receptor beta chains from one sample sequenced in a study of cytomegalovirus exposure and HLA in healthy donors. Vbeta (60) and Jbeta (13) primers were used in the PCR. Profiling relied on immunoSEQ multiplex PCR, and the TCRdb table lists in-frame clones only, not all of them. The sample carries 95,000 to 100,000 clones, 85% recorded once. Specimen: PBMCs. The source of these receptors is a young man in good health and CMV-seronegative.

The rearrangement joins TRBV5-1 to TRBJ2-1, with D perhaps matching TRBD1 (6 bases). This CDR3 spans 14 amino acids. Germline values: CDR1 SGHRS, CDR2 YFSETQ. V was cut by 4 bases and J by 4 bases, with 12 bases left in between. CDR3 nucleotide sequence: TGCGCCAGCAGCCAAGGGGGAAGATACAATGAGCAGTTCTTC. Translated, it gives CASSQGGRYNEQFF. Full variable domain (outside the CDR3, taken from reference TRBV5-1 and TRBJ2-1): KAGVTQTPRYLIKTRGQQVTLSCSPISGHRSVSWYQQTPGQGLQFLFEYFSETQRNKGNFPGRFSGRQFSNSRSEMNVSTLELGDSALYLCASSQGGRYNEQFFGPGTRLTVL.

The V call is TRBV30, the J call TRBJ2-2; 11 bases agree with TRBD1. Germline assignment: CDR1 GTSNPN and CDR2 SVGIG (reference sequence). The CDR3 is 15 amino acids. V was clipped by 0 bases and J by 7 bases; unmatched bases: 4. The CDR3 sequence: CAWSVGTGGVGELFF. CDR3 bases: TGTGCCTGGAGTGTAGGGACAGGGGGAGTCGGGGAGCTGTTTTTT.

V is TRBV18 and J is TRBJ1-2; 9 nucleotides agree with TRBD1. Germline V gene lookup returns CDR1 KGHSH and CDR2 LQKENI. CDR3 length: 14 residues. J was trimmed by 6 bases and V by 6 bases; bases with no gene match: 8. For the CDR3, the DNA is TGTGCCAGCTCGTCCGGACAGGGGCTTGATGGCTACACCTTC. Translation: CASSSGQGLDGYTF.

The chain has TRBV5-4 and TRBJ2-5; 10 bases are shared with TRBD2. The CDR3 has 17 amino acids. Germline assignment: CDR1 SGHNT and CDR2 YYREEE (reference sequence). The ends lost 0 bases at V and 2 bases at J; junction bases unmatched: 7. CDR3 protein: CASSLGDLAGVQETQYF. CDR3 sequence (DNA): TGTGCCAGCAGCTTGGGGGATCTAGCGGGGGTTCAAGAGACCCAGTACTTC.

The rearrangement uses TRBV28 and TRBJ2-2, with 7 bases matching TRBD2. The CDR3 totals 15 residues. CDR1 is MDHEN, CDR2 SYDVKM, per germline. After removal of 4 bases from V and 5 bases from J, the junction contained 7 bases not matched to a gene. CDR3 residues: CASSSSGGGTGELFF. The CDR3 coding sequence is TGTGCCAGCAGTTCCTCGGGAGGCGGGACCGGGGAGCTGTTTTTT. The variable domain in full, with the rest retrieved from reference TRBV28 and TRBJ2-2, is DVKVTQSSRYLVKRTGEKVFLECVQDMDHENMFWYRQDPGLGLRLIYFSYDVKMKEKGDIPEGYSVSREKKERFSLILESASTNQTSMYLCASSSSGGGTGELFFGEGSRLTVL.

The rearrangement uses TRBV6-5 and TRBJ2-7; 8 bases agree with TRBD1. Unmatched junction bases numbered 9, after V lost 6 bases and J lost 5 bases. Germline V gene data show CDR1 as MNHEY and CDR2 as SVGAGI. There are 14 residues in the CDR3. CDR3 residues: CASRPGQGGHEQYF. The CDR3 nucleotides are TGTGCCAGCAGGCCCGGACAGGGTGGCCACGAGCAGTACTTC.

This clone was counted a few times. This chain connects TRBV7-9 to TRBJ1-4, with 8 bases identical to TRBD1. V shed 2 bases, J shed 2 bases, and the junction held 1 base outside the gene matches. The germline V gene encodes CDR1 SEHNR and CDR2 FQNEAQ (reference sequence). The CDR3 is made up of 15 amino acids. The CDR3 sequence is CASSLNRGTNEKLFF. Here the CDR3 DNA reads TGTGCCAGCAGCTTAAACAGGGGGACTAATGAAAAACTGTTTTTT.

The chain recombines TRBV18 with TRBJ2-1; D gene unclear. This CDR3 is built from 12 residues. Per germline, CDR1 KGHSH and CDR2 LQKENI. Trimming left V 3 bases short and J 8 bases short, with 8 bases between. As DNA, the CDR3 is TGTGCCAGCTCACCCCTAGGAGATGAGCAGTTCTTC. Translation: CASSPLGDEQFF.

The rearrangement links TRBV6-4 to TRBJ2-6; D uncertain. Germline CDR1 is MRHNA and CDR2 is SNTAGT. The CDR3 has 15 amino acids. V was clipped by 4 bases and J by 0 bases, with 7 bases between them. This CDR3 reads CASSGSSSGANVLTF. DNA of the CDR3: TGTGCCAGCAGTGGAAGTAGCTCTGGGGCCAACGTCCTGACTTTC.

J is TRBJ2-3 and V is TRBV11-3, with 7 positions matching TRBD1. The CDR3 has 16 amino acids. Germline V gene lookup returns CDR1 SGHNT and CDR2 YENEEA. With 5 bases clipped from V and 4 bases from J, the junction kept 12 bases outside the gene matches. CDR3 residues: CASSVSKGADADTQYF. The CDR3, as DNA: TGTGCCAGCAGCGTAAGTAAGGGGGCGGACGCAGATACGCAGTATTTT.

The chain recombines TRBV5-1 with TRBJ2-1, with TRBD2 matching over 7 bases. V trimming: 4 bases; J trimming: 5 bases; junction bases outside the gene matches: 12. The CDR3 is 16 residues long. Germline V CDR1 and CDR2: SGHRS, YFSETQ. CDR3 loop: CASSGREKGSNNEQFF. In nucleotides, the CDR3 is TGCGCCAGCAGCGGGAGGGAAAAAGGGTCTAACAATGAGCAGTTCTTC.

This rearrangement joins TRBV13 to TRBJ2-4, with 7 nucleotides matching TRBD2. J lost 9 bases, V lost 4 bases, and 12 bases had no gene match. The CDR3 runs to 15 residues. Germline V CDR1 and CDR2: PRHDT, FYEKMQ (reference sequence). The CDR3 reads CASSSRPGRGTIQYF. The CDR3 DNA sequence: TGTGCCAGCAGCTCCCGGCCTGGGCGGGGGACCATTCAGTACTTC.

This clone was seen a single time. The chain recombines TRBV7-8 with TRBJ2-1, with D possibly TRBD1 on 5 matching bases. CDR1 is SGHVS and CDR2 is FQNEAQ in the germline V gene. V lost 4 bases and J 6 bases, leaving 10 bases between the germline ends. The CDR3 totals 13 residues. The chain's CDR3 is CASSSDSRNEQFF. DNA for the CDR3: TGTGCCAGCAGCTCCGACAGCCGCAATGAGCAGTTCTTC.

This chain connects TRBV5-1 to TRBJ2-7, with D perhaps TRBD2 (5 bases). V lost 2 bases to trimming and J lost 4 bases, with 16 bases between them. The CDR3 spans 15 residues. Germline CDR1 SGHRS, CDR2 YFSETQ. The chain's CDR3 is CASSFGQSGLYEQYF. Here the CDR3 DNA reads TGCGCCAGCAGCTTTGGCCAGAGCGGATTATACGAGCAGTACTTC.

The chain has TRBV5-1 and TRBJ2-2, with TRBD1 identical over 8 bases. Trimming cost V 0 bases and J 6 bases; bases outside gene matches: 1. The germline V gene encodes CDR1 SGHRS and CDR2 YFSETQ. The CDR3 has 14 amino acids. Here the CDR3 DNA reads TGCGCCAGCAGCTTGGGCAGGGGGCCCGGGGAGCTGTTTTTT. Translated: CASSLGRGPGELFF. The variable domain in full, with the rest retrieved from reference TRBV5-1 and TRBJ2-2, is KAGVTQTPRYLIKTRGQQVTLSCSPISGHRSVSWYQQTPGQGLQFLFEYFSETQRNKGNFPGRFSGRQFSNSRSEMNVSTLELGDSALYLCASSLGRGPGELFFGEGSRLTVL.

The DNA of the CDR3 is TGTGCCAGCAGCTTCGGGGGAATTCGAAACAATGAGCAGTTCTTC. Amino acid sequence: CASSFGGIRNNEQFF. This rearrangement joins TRBV7-9 to TRBJ2-1, with a weak D call TRBD2 (6 bases). The CDR3 covers 15 residues. With 3 bases removed from V and 5 bases from J, the gap between germline ends came to 14 bases. Germline loops: CDR1 SEHNR, CDR2 FQNEAQ (reference sequence). Complete variable domain (other parts from reference TRBV7-9 and TRBJ2-1): DTGVSQNPRHKITKRGQNVTFRCDPISEHNRLYWYRQTLGQGPEFLTYFQNEAQLEKSRLLSDRFSAERPKGSFSTLEIQRTEQGDSAMYLCASSFGGIRNNEQFFGPGTRLTVL.

The chain's CDR3 is CASRVPGGWDQPQHF. The CDR3, as DNA: TGTGCCAGTAGGGTACCGGGGGGCTGGGATCAGCCCCAGCATTTT. V is TRBV19 and J is TRBJ1-5, with D perhaps matching TRBD1 (6 bases). In germline, CDR1 is LNHDA, CDR2 SQIVND (reference sequence). This CDR3 contains 15 residues. V was pared by 6 bases and J by 5 bases, with 17 bases between.

Only one count was recorded for this clone. The genes are TRBV5-1 and TRBJ1-4, with TRBD1 matching 7 bases. CDR3 length: 14 residues. V dropped 2 bases and J dropped 5; count of bases not matched to a gene: 3. CDR1 and CDR2 from the germline V gene are SGHRS and YFSETQ. The CDR3 DNA follows: TGCGCCAGCAGCTTCGGACAGGAAAATGAAAAACTGTTTTTT. It codes for CASSFGQENEKLFF.

The J gene is TRBJ2-1, the V gene TRBV7-3, with 9 bases lining up with TRBD2. Germline trimming cut 5 bases from V and 0 bases from J; bases unmatched to any gene: 5. This CDR3 is 16 amino acids long. CDR1 and CDR2 from the germline V gene are SGHTA and FQGTGA. The CDR3 DNA reads as TGTGCCAGCAGCCCGCGGGAGGGTAGCTCCTACAATGAGCAGTTCTTC. This gives the protein CASSPREGSSYNEQFF.

Regarding this clone: Its ends do not fully match the called genes, so a read error is possible. The V gene is TRBV4-1, the J gene TRBJ2-7; tentative D call: TRBD1 (6 bases). The germline CDR1 and CDR2 sequences are MGHRA and YSYEKL. This CDR3 is built from 15 residues. The CDR3 loop reads CASTQVATGPYEQYF. In nucleotides, the CDR3 is TGCGCCAGCACCCAAGTGGCAACAGGGCCCTACGAGCAGTACTTC.

This chain connects TRBV6-4 to TRBJ1-2, with D possibly being TRBD1 (6 bases). V lost 8 bases and J 0 bases, leaving 10 bases between the germline ends. The CDR3 has 13 amino acids. CDR1 is MRHNA and CDR2 is SNTAGT in the germline V gene. CDR3 DNA: TGTGCCAGCCTCAGGGGCCCTAACTATGGCTACACCTTC. It specifies CASLRGPNYGYTF.

The chain employs TRBV7-8 and TRBJ2-3; D gene unclear. Trimming pared 0 bases from V and 2 bases from J, leaving 6 bases between. The CDR3 is made up of 14 amino acids. Germline V CDR1 and CDR2: SGHVS, FQNEAQ. CDR3: CASSLAGSTDTQYF. The CDR3 DNA reads TGTGCCAGCAGCTTAGCCGGGTCCACAGATACGCAGTATTTT.

This clone has just one count. The CDR3 DNA is TGTGCCAGCAGCCCCCCCGCAGGGGGCCCTTCGAACTATGGCTACACCTTC. This sequence encodes CASSPPAGGPSNYGYTF. This chain connects TRBV11-2 to TRBJ1-2; 8 bases are shared with TRBD1. This CDR3 has 17 residues. Per germline, CDR1 SGHAT and CDR2 FQNNGV. With V trimmed by 5 bases and J by 2 bases, 13 bases remained unmatched.

The genes are TRBV30 and TRBJ1-4; D may be TRBD1 (5 bases). This CDR3 has 13 residues. V was cut by 6 bases and J by 8 bases, with 16 bases left in between. Germline CDR1 reads GTSNPN; CDR2 reads SVGIG (reference sequence). CDR3 loop: CACRGLTGEKLFF. The CDR3, as DNA: TGTGCCTGTAGGGGACTTACTGGCGAAAAACTGTTTTTT.

As for this clone: Since no conserved phenylalanine or tryptophan closes the CDR3, a read error is the likely cause. Because the CDR3's place on the DNA is in doubt, the DNA is left out and the CDR3 is given as listed by TCRdb. V gene TRBV6-1 combines with J gene TRBJ2-3; the table assigns TRBD2, which was not confirmed against the DNA. The CDR3 region is 13 residues in length, termini included. Germline CDR1 MNHNS, CDR2 SASEGT. The CDR3 spells CASSEGRLAGSIM.

The CDR3 is CASSEIGIRYNEQFF. The CDR3 nucleotides are TGTGCCAGCAGTGAAATCGGGATTCGGTACAATGAGCAGTTCTTC. The rearrangement links TRBV2 to TRBJ2-1; possibly TRBD2 for D (5 bases). Trimming took off 2 bases at V and 4 bases at J, with 12 bases between the two ends. CDR3 length equals 15 residues. Germline assignment: CDR1 SNHLY and CDR2 FYNNEI.